A selection of T cell receptor beta chains follows, all from one sample in a study of blood T cell repertoires in COVID-19. Produced via immunoSEQ multiplex PCR; TCRdb's table is partial and in-frame only. The table lists some 240,000 clones, around 90% of them singletons. Input material: peripheral blood. These TCRs come from a woman aged 70 to 79 with COVID-19, enrolled during active disease. Both conserved end residues are part of each CDR3. The D gene is left open where the match is weak. The size field is filled for only some rows; it gives once, few, many or a size class.

d_call,j_call,v_call,clone_size,cdr3_length,cdr3_aa,cdr3_nt
NA,TRBJ1-6,TRBV19,NA,14,CASSRVSAGSPLHF,TGTGCCAGTAGTCGAGTATCGGCCGGGTCACCCCTCCACTTT
TRBD1,TRBJ1-2,TRBV19,NA,17,CASSIPRTGGRLHGYTF,TGTGCCAGTAGCATTCCCCGTACAGGGGGCAGGCTTCATGGCTACACCTTC
NA,TRBJ2-7,TRBV2,NA,13,CASSGGTYYEQYF,TGTGCCAGCAGCGGCGGGACTTACTACGAGCAGTACTTC
TRBD1,TRBJ2-7,TRBV5-1,NA,14,CASSLGGTGAEQYF,TGCGCCAGCAGCTTAGGTGGGACAGGGGCCGAGCAGTACTTC
NA,TRBJ1-2,TRBV7-2,NA,13,CASSSRPERSYTF,TGTGCCAGCAGCTCGAGGCCGGAGCGTAGCTACACCTTC
NA,TRBJ1-2,TRBV12-3/TRBV12-4,NA,13,CASSPQGHYGYTF,TGTGCCAGCAGCCCACAGGGACACTATGGCTACACCTTC
TRBD1,TRBJ1-5,TRBV28,NA,15,CASSLGRQGSQPQHF,TGTGCCAGCAGTTTAGGTCGACAGGGGAGTCAGCCCCAGCATTTT
TRBD2,TRBJ2-7,TRBV11-3,once,17,CASSPAGLAGPLYEQYF,TGTGCCAGCAGCCCCGCCGGACTAGCGGGGCCTCTTTACGAGCAGTACTTC
NA,TRBJ2-5,TRBV18,NA,15,CASSPPAGPQETQYF,TGTGCCAGCTCACCACCGGCGGGACCCCAAGAGACCCAGTACTTC
NA,TRBJ1-1,TRBV27,NA,13,CASSFRRNTEAFF,TGTGCCAGCAGTTTTCGCAGGAACACTGAAGCTTTCTTT
NA,TRBJ2-1,TRBV2,NA,12,CASRQTGYEQFF,TGTGCCAGCAGGCAAACCGGGTATGAGCAGTTCTTC
TRBD1,TRBJ1-1,TRBV27,NA,16,CASSLYGTESSTEAFF,TGTGCCAGCAGTTTATACGGGACAGAAAGTAGCACTGAAGCTTTCTTT
TRBD2,TRBJ2-1,TRBV7-2,NA,15,CASSLRASGSYEQFF,TGTGCCAGCAGCTTAAGGGCTAGCGGGAGCTATGAGCAGTTCTTC
TRBD1,TRBJ2-7,TRBV6-1,NA,16,CASSEADRGLKYEQYF,TGTGCCAGCAGTGAAGCGGACAGGGGGCTTAAGTACGAGCAGTACTTC
NA,TRBJ1-5,TRBV19,NA,14,CATAEGGANQPQHF,TGTGCCACTGCGGAAGGAGGGGCCAATCAGCCCCAGCATTTT
TRBD2,TRBJ2-7,TRBV4-3,NA,17,CASSQDRTAGGTYEQYF,TGCGCCAGCAGCCAAGATAGGACGGCGGGAGGGACCTACGAGCAGTACTTC
TRBD1,TRBJ1-5,TRBV5-1,NA,15,CASSLGQGSYQPQHF,TGCGCCAGCAGCCTGGGACAGGGTAGTTATCAGCCCCAGCATTTT
NA,TRBJ1-2,TRBV2,NA,13,CASHHQNLYGYTF,TGTGCCAGCCATCATCAGAACCTCTATGGCTACACCTTC
TRBD2,TRBJ2-7,TRBV10-3,once,15,CAISEVGLAGGEQYF,TGTGCCATCAGTGAAGTCGGACTAGCGGGAGGCGAGCAGTACTTC
TRBD1,TRBJ1-2,TRBV6-5,NA,12,CASSPDRDGYTF,TGTGCCAGCAGCCCGGACAGGGACGGCTACACCTTC
NA,TRBJ1-6,TRBV27,few,14,CASSFRERNSPLHF,TGTGCCAGCAGCTTCCGGGAGAGAAATTCACCCCTCCACTTT
NA,TRBJ2-1,TRBV7-2,once,13,CASTLDYYNEQFF,TGTGCCAGCACCTTAGACTATTACAATGAGCAGTTCTTC